The subject of this entry is one T cell receptor (beta chain). This record comes from a study of shared clonotypes between healthy human individuals. With 0 bases removed from V and 9 bases from J, the gap between germline ends came to 19 bases. Germline loops: CDR1 SGHRS, CDR2 YFSETQ. The CDR3 covers 16 residues. Generated by immunoSEQ multiplex PCR, the TCRdb table keeps only in-frame clones and is missing some. The sample lists roughly 410,000 clones; 96% were seen once. Specimen: memory CD8+ T cells sorted from blood. The subset denotes: CD45RO+ cells pooled with CCR7-negative TemRA cells. The chain is built from TRBV5-1 and TRBJ2-1; D perhaps matches TRBD2 (6 bases). The origin of this receptor is a man aged 30 to 45 in good health. CDR3 in amino acids: CASSLDLMGGRREQFF. CDR3 DNA: TGCGCCAGCAGCTTGGACTTAATGGGTGGGAGGCGTGAGCAGTTCTTC.